This T cell receptor (beta chain) was observed in a study of T cell responses to AZD1222 COVID-19 vaccine. Across the study: It was second doses at about 4 or about 12 weeks that were pooled.

The CDR3 is 14 amino acids. With 3 bases clipped from V and 6 bases from J, the junction kept 1 base outside the gene matches. Germline CDR1 is LNHDA and CDR2 is SQIVND (reference sequence). Study outcomes and limitations: Vaccine-associated CD4 TCRs ranged over spike, dominating at 160-218 and 743-854. The study identified only six AZD1222 recipients as seropositive at baseline.

Profiling relied on immunoSEQ multiplex PCR, and the TCRdb table lists in-frame clones only, not all of them. The sample includes some 140,000 clones, around 90% seen only once; the top ten take 1.9%. A word on this clone: Its antigen is still unknown.

The sample consisted of peripheral blood, taken on day 0 of AZD1222 vaccination. The V call is TRBV19, the J call TRBJ2-1; 11 bases map to TRBD2. This receptor was obtained from an adult in good health. The CDR3 is CASSISGRGNEQFF. The CDR3 DNA sequence: TGTGCCAGTAGTATTAGCGGGAGGGGCAATGAGCAGTTCTTC. The full variable domain, in which reference TRBV19 and TRBJ2-1 provide the parts outside the CDR3, is DGGITQSPKYLFRKEGQNVTLSCEQNLNHDAMYWYRQDPGQGLRLIYYSQIVNDFQKGDIAEGYSVSREKKESFPLTVTSAQKNPTAFYLCASSISGRGNEQFFGPGTRLTVL.